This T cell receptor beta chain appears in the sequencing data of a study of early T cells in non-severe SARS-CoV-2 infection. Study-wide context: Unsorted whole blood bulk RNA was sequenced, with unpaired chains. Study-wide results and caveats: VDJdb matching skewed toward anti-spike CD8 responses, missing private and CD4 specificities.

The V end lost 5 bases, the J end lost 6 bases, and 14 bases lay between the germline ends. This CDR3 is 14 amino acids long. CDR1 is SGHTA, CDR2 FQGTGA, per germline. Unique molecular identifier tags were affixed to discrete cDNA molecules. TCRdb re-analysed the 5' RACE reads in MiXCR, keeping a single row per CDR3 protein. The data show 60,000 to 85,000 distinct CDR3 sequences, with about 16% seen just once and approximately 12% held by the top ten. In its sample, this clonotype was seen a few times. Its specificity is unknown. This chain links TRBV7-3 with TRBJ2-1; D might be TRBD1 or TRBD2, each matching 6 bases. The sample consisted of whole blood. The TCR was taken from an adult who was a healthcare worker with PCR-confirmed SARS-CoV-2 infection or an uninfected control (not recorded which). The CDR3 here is CASSPRGATNEQFF. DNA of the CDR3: TGTGCCAGCAGCCCAAGGGGGGCGACCAATGAGCAGTTCTTC.